Presented here are 24 T cell receptor beta chains from one specimen sequenced in a study of blood T cell repertoires in COVID-19. Produced via immunoSEQ multiplex PCR; TCRdb's table is partial and in-frame only. This sample carries 150,000 to 200,000 clones, 76% of them seen once, and the ten largest clones take roughly a sixth. Sequencing input: PBMCs or T cells enriched from blood (not recorded which). These receptors were obtained from a woman in her forties or fifties with acute COVID-19.

This chain connects TRBV27 to TRBJ2-3; the D gene is possibly TRBD1 (6 bases). The CDR3 loop spans 14 amino acids. Germline CDR1 reads MNHEY; CDR2 reads SMNVEV (reference sequence). Trimming removed 4 bases at V and 7 bases at J, with 15 bases between. The CDR3 region is CASSSIQGANTQYF. CDR3 coding DNA: TGTGCCAGCAGTTCAATACAGGGCGCGAATACGCAGTATTTT.

The chain is built from TRBV7-6 and TRBJ2-5, with 8 nucleotides matching TRBD2. CDR3 length: 18 amino acids. Losses at the gene ends were 3 bases for V and 4 bases for J; bases not matched to a gene: 16. Germline values: CDR1 SGHVS, CDR2 FNYEAQ. CDR3 DNA: TGTGCCAGCAGCTTTGCGTCCGGGGGGGCTTTTTCAGGAGAGACCCAGTACTTC. This codes for CASSFASGGAFSGETQYF.

The CDR3 DNA reads TGCAGCGTCCGGGGGGCCGCGAACACCGGGGAGCTGTTTTTT. It translates to CSVRGAANTGELFF. The chain combines TRBV29-1 with TRBJ2-2; weak D call: TRBD2 (7 bases). V lost 6 bases and J 0 bases, leaving 11 bases between the germline ends. The CDR3 has 14 residues. Germline V gene lookup returns CDR1 SQVTM and CDR2 ANQGSEA.

The chain uses TRBV19 and TRBJ1-1, with no clear D. V was shortened by 4 bases and J by 0 bases, with 9 bases between the two germline ends. CDR3 size: 14 residues. Germline loops: CDR1 LNHDA, CDR2 SQIVND (reference sequence). For the CDR3, the DNA is TGTGCCAGTAGTAGAGGCCTAATGAACACTGAAGCTTTCTTT. Translating gives CASSRGLMNTEAFF.

This clone was counted between two and nine times. The DNA for the CDR3 is TGTGCCAGCAGCCCCGGGACAGGACGAAACACCATATATTTT. Protein sequence: CASSPGTGRNTIYF. The J gene is TRBJ1-3, the V gene TRBV3-1 (or the pseudogene TRBV3-2), with 8 bases aligning to TRBD1. The CDR3 extends over 14 amino acids. The germline V gene has CDR1 LGHDT and CDR2 YNNKEL (reference sequence). Germline trimming cut 4 bases from V and 5 bases from J; bases unmatched to any gene: 4.

The chain is built from TRBV3-1 (or the pseudogene TRBV3-2) and TRBJ2-2; possible D gene TRBD1, 5 bases. V lost 3 bases to trimming and J lost 6 bases, with 20 bases between them. CDR3 length: 17 amino acids. The V gene's germline CDR1 is LGHDT and CDR2 YNNKEL (reference sequence). The DNA for the CDR3 is TGTGCCAGCAGCCACCCCCCACAATCTCTCAGGGCCGGGGAGCTGTTTTTT. Protein product: CASSHPPQSLRAGELFF.

The CDR3 is CASSRSDSYNEQFF. CDR3 DNA: TGTGCCAGCAGTCGATCAGACAGTTACAATGAGCAGTTCTTC. The genes are TRBV6-4 and TRBJ2-1, with a tentative D call TRBD1 (5 bases). Germline loops: CDR1 MRHNA, CDR2 SNTAGT. The CDR3 runs to 14 residues. V was cut by 5 bases and J by 4 bases, with 12 bases left in between.

This clone was seen once. The chain joins TRBV6-5 to TRBJ2-1; 12 positions match TRBD2. This CDR3 region has 16 residues. Trimming removed 2 bases from V and 7 bases from J; junction bases left unmatched: 6. The germline CDR1 and CDR2 sequences are MNHEY and SVGAGI. The CDR3 DNA follows: TGTGCCAGCAGTTACCAAGGACTAGCGGGGAGAAATGAGCAGTTCTTC. Translating gives CASSYQGLAGRNEQFF.

The chain employs TRBV18 and TRBJ1-5; D might be TRBD1 (6 bases). The CDR3 totals 18 residues. Germline CDR1 KGHSH, CDR2 LQKENI. V lost 6 bases, J lost 6 bases, and 27 bases lay in between. The CDR3 bases are TGTGCCAGCTCGTCCGATGGACAGATCTTCGGCCCAGGTCAGCCCCAGCATTTT. Translated, it gives CASSSDGQIFGPGQPQHF.

The chain has TRBV5-4 and TRBJ2-3; 7 bases fit TRBD1. V shed 3 bases and J 0 bases; nucleotides not matched to a gene: 4. Germline V gene data show CDR1 as SGHNT and CDR2 as YYREEE (reference sequence). The CDR3 is made up of 15 amino acids. DNA of the CDR3: TGTGCCAGCAGCTATAAGACAGGGAGCACAGATACGCAGTATTTT. Translated: CASSYKTGSTDTQYF.

The CDR3 bases are TGCAGCGCCCAGGGGAGCGATGAAAAACTGTTTTTT. Its translation is CSAQGSDEKLFF. The chain uses TRBV29-1 and TRBJ1-4, with D tentatively TRBD1 (6 bases). The V gene lost 7 bases and the J gene lost 6 bases, with 12 bases spanning the gap. The CDR3 has 12 residues. The germline CDR1 and CDR2 sequences are SQVTM and ANQGSEA.

The chain joins TRBV28 to TRBJ1-4; D is ambiguous. V was pared by 3 bases and J by 12 bases, with 11 bases between. Germline V gene sequence: CDR1 MDHEN, CDR2 SYDVKM. The CDR3 loop spans 12 amino acids. The CDR3 spells CASSFRPRELFF. The CDR3 DNA reads as TGTGCCAGCAGTTTCCGCCCCCGGGAACTGTTTTTT.

The V gene is TRBV4-2, the J gene TRBJ1-5, with 7 bases that match TRBD1. The CDR3 totals 17 residues. The V segment lost 1 base and the J segment 3 bases; nucleotides outside the gene matches: 9. Germline CDR1 and CDR2: LGHNA and YNFKEQ. CDR3 region: CASSQGGGTALNQPQHF. CDR3 sequence (DNA): TGTGCCAGCAGCCAAGGGGGCGGGACAGCACTCAATCAGCCCCAGCATTTT.

The V gene is TRBV19, the J gene TRBJ1-1; a possible D gene is TRBD1 (5 bases). Germline V lookup: CDR1 LNHDA, CDR2 SQIVND (reference sequence). Trimming pared 4 bases from V and 11 bases from J, leaving 23 bases between. The CDR3 totals 15 residues. The CDR3 region has the DNA TGTGCCAGTAGTACCTTCGACGGGGGATTGCGTTCGGCTTTCTTT. Its protein product is CASSTFDGGLRSAFF.

This chain connects TRBV13 to TRBJ1-1, with D possibly being TRBD1 (5 bases). Trimming stripped 8 bases from V and 1 base from J, with 14 bases between. Germline CDR1 PRHDT, CDR2 FYEKMQ (reference sequence). The CDR3 length is 14 residues. In DNA form, the CDR3 reads TGTGCCAGCCACAAGGGGCGGCGGAACACTGAAGCTTTCTTT. Translated: CASHKGRRNTEAFF.

The V and J genes are TRBV19 and TRBJ2-5; 7 bases align to TRBD2. The CDR3 is 16 residues long. With 1 base clipped from V and 0 bases from J, the junction kept 5 bases outside the gene matches. The germline gives CDR1 LNHDA, CDR2 SQIVND (reference sequence). In DNA, the CDR3 is TGTGCCAGTAGTATAGCGGGGGGAAGTTACCAAGAGACCCAGTACTTC. Translating gives CASSIAGGSYQETQYF.

The chain links TRBV3-1 (or the pseudogene TRBV3-2) to TRBJ2-3, with 9 bases that match TRBD1. Germline trimming cut 4 bases from V and 2 bases from J; bases unmatched to any gene: 7. Germline V gene data show CDR1 as LGHDT and CDR2 as YNNKEL (reference sequence). The CDR3 contains 16 residues. CDR3 sequence: CASSRGGQGITDTQYF. The CDR3 DNA reads as TGTGCCAGCAGCCGGGGGGGACAGGGAATCACAGATACGCAGTATTTT.

This clone has a handful of counts. The CDR3 is CSASRRRGQYTQYF. CDR3 nucleotides: TGCAGTGCTAGTAGGCGGCGGGGGCAGTATACGCAGTATTTT. The chain links TRBV20-1 to TRBJ2-3; TRBD2 is a possible D gene (7 bases). From germline, CDR1 is DFQATT and CDR2 SNEGSKA (reference sequence). V shed 3 bases and J shed 7 bases, with 17 bases lying between them. This CDR3 comprises 14 residues.

The V and J genes are TRBV5-4 and TRBJ1-4; 11 positions match TRBD1. V trimming: 1 base; J trimming: 8 bases; junction bases outside the gene matches: 16. The CDR3 contains 19 residues. Per germline, CDR1 SGHNT and CDR2 YYREEE (reference sequence). CDR3 sequence (DNA): TGTGCCAGCAGCTTGCTCGGGGGACAGGGGGTGTTGGATAGCGAAAAACTGTTTTTT. It is translated as CASSLLGGQGVLDSEKLFF.

This clone was detected once. The gene calls are TRBV15 and TRBJ1-4; 9 bases fit TRBD1. With V trimmed by 3 bases and J by 7 bases, 3 bases remained unmatched. Germline-derived CDR1 and CDR2 are LNHNV and YYDKDF (reference sequence). This CDR3 is 14 amino acids long. This CDR3 reads CATSRDRGREKLFF. In DNA, the CDR3 is TGTGCCACCAGCAGGGACAGGGGCCGTGAAAAACTGTTTTTT.

The V call is TRBV6-4, the J call TRBJ1-2; TRBD1 is a possible D gene (5 bases). Looked up from germline, CDR1 is MRHNA and CDR2 is SNTAGT. The V end lost 0 bases, the J end lost 5 bases, and 13 bases lay between the germline ends. The CDR3 has 15 residues. In DNA form, the CDR3 reads TGTGCCAGCAGTGACTCGCCAGGGAGGGAATATGGCTACACCTTC. This sequence encodes CASSDSPGREYGYTF.

The V call is TRBV27, the J call TRBJ1-5; TRBD1 might be the D (6 bases). V was clipped by 6 bases and J by 5 bases, with 14 bases between them. Germline assignment: CDR1 MNHEY and CDR2 SMNVEV (reference sequence). The CDR3 has 14 amino acids. The CDR3: CASSRDTSYQPQHF. In DNA, the CDR3 is TGTGCCAGCAGCCGGGACACCAGCTATCAGCCCCAGCATTTT.

The rearrangement links TRBV5-4 to TRBJ1-1; perhaps TRBD1 as D (5 bases). CDR3 length: 13 residues. The V end lost 4 bases, the J end lost 1 base, and 8 bases lay between the germline ends. Germline assignment: CDR1 SGHNT and CDR2 YYREEE (reference sequence). The CDR3 sequence: CASSRDWNTEAFF. CDR3 in DNA: TGTGCCAGCAGCCGGGACTGGAACACTGAAGCTTTCTTT.

The rearrangement uses TRBV7-2 and TRBJ2-5; 9 nucleotides match TRBD1. V trimming: 0 bases; J trimming: 5 bases; junction bases outside the gene matches: 1. From germline, CDR1 is SGHTA and CDR2 FQGNSA. The CDR3 runs to 14 residues. CDR3 residues: CASSLAGQGETQYF. The CDR3 nucleotides read TGTGCCAGCAGCTTAGCCGGACAGGGGGAGACCCAGTACTTC. The variable domain in full, with the rest retrieved from reference TRBV7-2 and TRBJ2-5, is GAGVSQSPSNKVTEKGKDVELRCDPISGHTALYWYRQSLGQGLEFLIYFQGNSAPDKSGLPSDRFSAERTGGSVSTLTIQRTQQEDSAVYLCASSLAGQGETQYFGPGTRLLVL.